These 26 T cell receptor beta chains were sequenced from one sample in a study of T cell responses to AZD1222 COVID-19 vaccine. Measured with immunoSEQ multiplex PCR; TCRdb has only the in-frame clones, and not every one. The data hold roughly 99,000 clones, with approximately 86% observed a single time. The starting material was peripheral blood, obtained on day 0 of AZD1222 vaccination. Receptors originate from an adult in good health.

This chain uses TRBV18 with TRBJ1-4, with D perhaps TRBD1 (5 bases). This CDR3 spans 14 amino acids. Looked up from germline, CDR1 is KGHSH and CDR2 is LQKENI. Trimming shortened V by 4 bases and J by 1 base, and 7 bases separated the two germline ends. The CDR3 loop reads CASSQGVTNEKLFF. Written as DNA, the CDR3 is TGTGCCAGCTCACAAGGGGTAACTAATGAAAAACTGTTTTTT.

V gene TRBV5-1 combines with J gene TRBJ2-3; weak D call: TRBD2 (5 bases). This CDR3 spans 14 amino acids. V gave up 6 bases and J gave up 0 bases, with 11 bases separating them. Germline V gene sequence: CDR1 SGHRS, CDR2 YFSETQ. CDR3 sequence: CASTEGWSTDTQYF. The CDR3 DNA reads TGCGCCAGCACTGAGGGTTGGAGCACAGATACGCAGTATTTT. Full variable domain (rest looked up from reference TRBV5-1 and TRBJ2-3): KAGVTQTPRYLIKTRGQQVTLSCSPISGHRSVSWYQQTPGQGLQFLFEYFSETQRNKGNFPGRFSGRQFSNSRSEMNVSTLELGDSALYLCASTEGWSTDTQYFGPGTRLTVL.

The chain couples TRBV30 to TRBJ2-5, with D possibly being TRBD2 (5 bases). The CDR3 runs to 12 residues. The ends were cut back, 0 bases at V and 4 bases at J, with 6 bases in the middle. Germline CDR1 GTSNPN, CDR2 SVGIG (reference sequence). The CDR3 loop is CAWSVGGETQYF. CDR3 sequence (DNA): TGTGCCTGGAGTGTAGGAGGAGAGACCCAGTACTTC.

This sequence joins TRBV7-2 and TRBJ1-5; D ambiguous. Per the germline V gene, CDR1 is SGHTA and CDR2 is FQGNSA. V was shortened by 2 bases and J by 0 bases, with 8 bases between the two germline ends. The CDR3 is 15 amino acids. The CDR3 sequence: CASSLTRLSNQPQHF. The CDR3 bases are TGTGCCAGCAGCTTAACGAGACTTAGCAATCAGCCCCAGCATTTT.

CDR3 in amino acids: CASRGQGGNGYTF. The CDR3 DNA sequence: TGTGCCAGCAGGGGTCAGGGAGGGAATGGCTACACCTTC. The chain combines TRBV28 with TRBJ1-2; perhaps TRBD1 as D (5 bases). Germline CDR1 and CDR2: MDHEN and SYDVKM. Trimming pared 6 bases from V and 6 bases from J, leaving 14 bases between. The CDR3 extends over 13 amino acids.

The chain uses TRBV7-6 and TRBJ2-2; possible D gene TRBD2, 6 bases. Trimming pared 4 bases from V and 5 bases from J, leaving 11 bases between. The CDR3 runs to 14 residues. Looked up from germline, CDR1 is SGHVS and CDR2 is FNYEAQ. The chain's CDR3 is CASSSSGSTGELFF. As DNA, the CDR3 is TGTGCCAGCAGCTCCAGCGGGTCTACCGGGGAGCTGTTTTTT.

V and J are TRBV30 and TRBJ1-4; possibly TRBD1 for D (5 bases). V gave up 0 bases and J gave up 13 bases, with 15 bases separating them. The CDR3 spans 13 residues. The V gene's germline CDR1 is GTSNPN and CDR2 SVGIG (reference sequence). Here the CDR3 DNA reads TGTGCCTGGAGTGTAGTCGGGGGTCAGAGACTGTTTTTT. It translates to CAWSVVGGQRLFF. Full variable domain (outside the CDR3, taken from reference TRBV30 and TRBJ1-4): SQTIHQWPATLVQPVGSPLSLECTVEGTSNPNLYWYRQAAGRGLQLLFYSVGIGQISSEVPQNLSASRPQDRQFILSSKKLLLSDSGFYLCAWSVVGGQRLFFGSGTQLSVL.

This clone was counted between two and nine times. The chain uses TRBV2 and TRBJ1-3; no definite D call. The V gene lost 5 bases and the J gene lost 0 bases, with 8 bases spanning the gap. Germline loops: CDR1 SNHLY, CDR2 FYNNEI. The CDR3 consists of 14 residues. For the CDR3, the DNA is TGTGCCAGCAGTTCGGCAGCCTCTGGAAACACCATATATTTT. Residues: CASSSAASGNTIYF.

V is TRBV5-4 and J is TRBJ2-7; D gene ambiguous. Germline V gives CDR1 SGHNT, CDR2 YYREEE (reference sequence). This CDR3 region has 11 residues. Trimming shortened V by 3 bases and J by 3 bases, and 4 bases separated the two germline ends. The CDR3 sequence is CASSSNYEQYF. CDR3 DNA sequence: TGTGCCAGCAGCTCAAACTACGAGCAGTACTTC.

The CDR3 region is CASSGPGQAVETQYF. The CDR3 nucleotides read TGTGCCAGCAGCGGACCTGGACAGGCGGTTGAGACCCAGTACTTC. The chain couples TRBV27 to TRBJ2-5, with TRBD1 matching over 7 bases. J lost 5 bases, V lost 6 bases, and 12 bases had no gene match. This CDR3 has 15 residues. The germline CDR1 and CDR2 sequences are MNHEY and SMNVEV (reference sequence).

In DNA, the CDR3 is TGTGCCAGCAGCTTAGAAGGCTGGATGGCCTATGGCTACACCTTC. Its translation: CASSLEGWMAYGYTF. J is TRBJ1-2 and V is TRBV7-9, with D unresolved. CDR3 size: 15 residues. V gave up 1 base and J gave up 4 bases, with 13 bases separating them. Germline loops: CDR1 SEHNR, CDR2 FQNEAQ (reference sequence).

The V call is TRBV25-1, the J call TRBJ1-2; unclear D gene. The V end lost 1 base, the J end lost 4 bases, and 10 bases lay between the germline ends. The germline V gene has CDR1 MGHDK and CDR2 SYGVNS. The CDR3 consists of 14 residues. The CDR3 DNA reads as TGTGCCAGCAGTGAATTATCATGGGCCTATGGCTACACCTTC. It translates to CASSELSWAYGYTF.

This chain links TRBV12-5 with TRBJ1-2, with a weak D call TRBD1 (5 bases). This CDR3 is 14 amino acids long. The germline CDR1 and CDR2 sequences are LGHNT and FRNRAP. V was trimmed by 4 bases and J by 5 bases, leaving 14 bases between them. The CDR3 is CASGSTRDGYGYTF. The CDR3 DNA is TGTGCTAGTGGTTCAACCCGGGACGGATATGGCTACACCTTC.

The chain is built from TRBV2 and TRBJ1-2; no clear D gene. The germline V gene encodes CDR1 SNHLY and CDR2 FYNNEI. CDR3 length: 13 residues. V was shortened by 1 base and J by 2 bases, with 5 bases between the two germline ends. CDR3 nucleotide sequence: TGTGCCAGCAGTGAAGGCGGCAACTATGGCTACACCTTC. Protein product: CASSEGGNYGYTF.

This rearrangement joins TRBV4-1 to TRBJ1-5; D remains unclear. V lost 1 base and J 1 base, leaving 2 bases between the germline ends. CDR1 and CDR2 from the germline V gene are MGHRA and YSYEKL. This CDR3 is built from 13 residues. This CDR3 reads CASSQASNQPQHF. The CDR3 DNA reads TGCGCCAGCAGCCAAGCAAGCAATCAGCCCCAGCATTTT.

This chain joins TRBV6-2 or TRBV6-3 and TRBJ2-1; D perhaps matches TRBD2 (5 bases). Germline CDR1 is MNHEY and CDR2 is SVGEGT. The CDR3 totals 17 residues. V was clipped by 2 bases and J by 4 bases, with 18 bases between them. The CDR3 sequence is CASSYHFTGIPYNEQFF. In nucleotides, the CDR3 is TGTGCCAGCAGTTACCACTTCACGGGGATCCCATACAATGAGCAGTTCTTC.

There are a few counts of this clone. This chain uses TRBV5-1 with TRBJ1-6; no firm D call. The CDR3 has 15 residues. Germline values: CDR1 SGHRS, CDR2 YFSETQ. Trimming took off 0 bases at V and 5 bases at J, with 9 bases between the two ends. This CDR3 is CASSLGRTDNSPLHF. The CDR3 nucleotides read TGCGCCAGCAGCTTGGGACGTACGGATAATTCACCCCTCCACTTT.

This clone was observed a few times. The chain links TRBV25-1 to TRBJ2-5; D perhaps matches TRBD1 (6 bases). Germline V CDR1 and CDR2: MGHDK, SYGVNS. The V end lost 7 bases, the J end lost 5 bases, and 20 bases lay between the germline ends. This CDR3 has 15 residues. CDR3 sequence reads: CASTHQQGVSETQYF. The CDR3 bases are TGTGCCAGCACCCATCAACAGGGTGTTTCGGAGACCCAGTACTTC. The full variable domain, its missing parts supplied by reference TRBV25-1 and TRBJ2-5, is EADIYQTPRYLVIGTGKKITLECSQTMGHDKMYWYQQDPGMELHLIHYSYGVNSTEKGDLSSESTVSRIRTEHFPLTLESARPSHTSQYLCASTHQQGVSETQYFGPGTRLLVL.

This clone was counted between two and nine times. V gene TRBV5-8 combines with J gene TRBJ1-2, with D possibly matching TRBD1 (5 bases). Germline V gene lookup returns CDR1 SGHTS and CDR2 YDEGEE. CDR3 length: 13 amino acids. Trimming removed 4 bases from V and 6 bases from J, with 13 bases in between. In DNA form, the CDR3 reads TGTGCCAGCAGCCTGGTAGGGACTAATGGCTACACCTTC. Protein: CASSLVGTNGYTF.

J is TRBJ2-1 and V is TRBV28, with a weak D call TRBD2 (6 bases). The V gene's germline CDR1 is MDHEN and CDR2 SYDVKM. V shed 5 bases and J shed 7 bases, with 18 bases lying between them. This CDR3 comprises 15 residues. Here the CDR3 DNA reads TGTGCCAGCAGTCCCGGGGAGTACGGGAGTAATGAGCAGTTCTTC. It specifies CASSPGEYGSNEQFF.

The V call is TRBV18, the J call TRBJ2-7, with D hard to call. Trimming pared 2 bases from V and 6 bases from J, leaving 11 bases between. Germline V lookup: CDR1 KGHSH, CDR2 LQKENI. The CDR3 is made up of 13 amino acids. This CDR3 reads CASSPGVFGEQYF. CDR3 coding DNA: TGTGCCAGCTCACCAGGGGTTTTTGGCGAGCAGTACTTC. Full variable domain (missing parts from reference TRBV18 and TRBJ2-7): NAGVMQNPRHLVRRRGQEARLRCSPMKGHSHVYWYRQLPEEGLKFMVYLQKENIIDESGMPKERFSAEFPKEGPSILRIQQVVRGDSAAYFCASSPGVFGEQYFGPGTRLTVT.

The V gene is TRBV6-1, the J gene TRBJ1-5; tentatively, D is TRBD1 (5 bases). Germline V gives CDR1 MNHNS, CDR2 SASEGT. The CDR3 is made up of 15 amino acids. V lost 3 bases, J lost 0 bases, and 9 bases lay in between. CDR3 bases: TGTGCCAGCAGTGATTTCAGGGATAGCAATCAGCCCCAGCATTTT. As protein: CASSDFRDSNQPQHF.

The chain couples TRBV12-3 or TRBV12-4 to TRBJ1-5, with a tentative D call TRBD1 (6 bases). The ends were cut back, 8 bases at V and 6 bases at J, with 14 bases in the middle. The CDR3 is 13 residues long. As DNA, the CDR3 is TGTGCCAGCCAGACAGGCCCCATTCAGCCCCAGCATTTT. It yields the protein CASQTGPIQPQHF.

The chain employs TRBV9 and TRBJ2-7, with a tentative D call TRBD1 (6 bases). Deletions cut 4 bases from V and 4 bases from J, with 9 bases between. The CDR3 is 12 amino acids. The V gene's germline CDR1 is SGDLS and CDR2 YYNGEE. The CDR3 DNA is TGTGCCAGCAGCAACAGGGAATACGAGCAGTACTTC. Protein sequence: CASSNREYEQYF. The entire variable domain, with the rest obtained from reference TRBV9 and TRBJ2-7, is as follows: DSGVTQTPKHLITATGQRVTLRCSPRSGDLSVYWYQQSLDQGLQFLIQYYNGEERAKGNILERFSAQQFPDLHSELNLSSLELGDSALYFCASSNREYEQYFGPGTRLTVT.

The V call is TRBV7-2, the J call TRBJ1-1, with D possibly matching TRBD1 (5 bases). The CDR3 spans 14 residues. Per germline, CDR1 SGHTA and CDR2 FQGNSA. The V gene lost 5 bases and the J gene lost 5 bases, with 15 bases spanning the gap. The CDR3 reads CASSTNYYRTEAFF. The CDR3 DNA reads TGTGCCAGCAGCACCAACTATTACAGGACTGAAGCTTTCTTT.

This sequence joins TRBV18 and TRBJ2-5, with 9 bases matching TRBD1. The CDR3 is 16 residues long. The trim removed 2 bases at V and 1 base at J, leaving 5 bases unmatched. CDR1 KGHSH and CDR2 LQKENI come from the germline V gene. The CDR3, as DNA: TGTGCCAGCTCACCAAGAGACAGGGGGTCCCAAGAGACCCAGTACTTC. It encodes CASSPRDRGSQETQYF.